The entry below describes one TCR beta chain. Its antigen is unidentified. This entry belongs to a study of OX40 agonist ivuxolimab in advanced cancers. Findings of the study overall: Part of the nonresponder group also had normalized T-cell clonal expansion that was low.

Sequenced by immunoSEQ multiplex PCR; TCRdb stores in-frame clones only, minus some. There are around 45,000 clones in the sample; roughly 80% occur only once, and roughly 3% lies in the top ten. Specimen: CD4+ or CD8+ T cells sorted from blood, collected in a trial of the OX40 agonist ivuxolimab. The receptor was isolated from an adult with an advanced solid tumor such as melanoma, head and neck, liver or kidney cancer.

The CDR3 spells CASSVAVTGELFF. As DNA, the CDR3 is TGTGCCAGCAGCGTAGCTGTCACCGGGGAGCTGTTTTTT. The chain joins TRBV9 to TRBJ2-2; D is ambiguous. The V and J ends lost 0 bases and 4 bases respectively, with 4 bases between them. Looked up from germline, CDR1 is SGDLS and CDR2 is YYNGEE. The length of the CDR3 is 13 residues.